This T cell receptor (beta chain) stems from a study of blood T cell repertoires in COVID-19. Study details: Acute and convalescent COVID-19 specimens originated in the United States, Italy and Spain. In each case, the material was cDNA or gDNA derived from T cells, B-cell-depleted T cells, or PBMCs.

This CDR3 has 15 residues. Germline V gene data show CDR1 as LNHDA and CDR2 as SQIVND (reference sequence). The V end was cut by 1 base, the J end by 0 bases, with 4 bases between. Per the study methods: Estimates of nucleated cell counts were drawn from the amplification of reference gene primers. Sequenced by immunoSEQ multiplex PCR; TCRdb stores in-frame clones only, minus some. That table supplies the V and J calls and clone size; D and trimming were determined from the DNA. The table shows 130,000 to 150,000 clones, with 85% to 90% occurring only once. This clonotype was sampled from a woman aged 55 to 70 with active COVID-19. The sequencing sample was made of peripheral blood. V gene TRBV19 combines with J gene TRBJ2-6, with no clear D. CDR3 in amino acids: CASSIGVSGANVLTF. The CDR3 DNA sequence: TGTGCCAGTAGTATAGGCGTCTCTGGGGCCAACGTCCTGACTTTC.